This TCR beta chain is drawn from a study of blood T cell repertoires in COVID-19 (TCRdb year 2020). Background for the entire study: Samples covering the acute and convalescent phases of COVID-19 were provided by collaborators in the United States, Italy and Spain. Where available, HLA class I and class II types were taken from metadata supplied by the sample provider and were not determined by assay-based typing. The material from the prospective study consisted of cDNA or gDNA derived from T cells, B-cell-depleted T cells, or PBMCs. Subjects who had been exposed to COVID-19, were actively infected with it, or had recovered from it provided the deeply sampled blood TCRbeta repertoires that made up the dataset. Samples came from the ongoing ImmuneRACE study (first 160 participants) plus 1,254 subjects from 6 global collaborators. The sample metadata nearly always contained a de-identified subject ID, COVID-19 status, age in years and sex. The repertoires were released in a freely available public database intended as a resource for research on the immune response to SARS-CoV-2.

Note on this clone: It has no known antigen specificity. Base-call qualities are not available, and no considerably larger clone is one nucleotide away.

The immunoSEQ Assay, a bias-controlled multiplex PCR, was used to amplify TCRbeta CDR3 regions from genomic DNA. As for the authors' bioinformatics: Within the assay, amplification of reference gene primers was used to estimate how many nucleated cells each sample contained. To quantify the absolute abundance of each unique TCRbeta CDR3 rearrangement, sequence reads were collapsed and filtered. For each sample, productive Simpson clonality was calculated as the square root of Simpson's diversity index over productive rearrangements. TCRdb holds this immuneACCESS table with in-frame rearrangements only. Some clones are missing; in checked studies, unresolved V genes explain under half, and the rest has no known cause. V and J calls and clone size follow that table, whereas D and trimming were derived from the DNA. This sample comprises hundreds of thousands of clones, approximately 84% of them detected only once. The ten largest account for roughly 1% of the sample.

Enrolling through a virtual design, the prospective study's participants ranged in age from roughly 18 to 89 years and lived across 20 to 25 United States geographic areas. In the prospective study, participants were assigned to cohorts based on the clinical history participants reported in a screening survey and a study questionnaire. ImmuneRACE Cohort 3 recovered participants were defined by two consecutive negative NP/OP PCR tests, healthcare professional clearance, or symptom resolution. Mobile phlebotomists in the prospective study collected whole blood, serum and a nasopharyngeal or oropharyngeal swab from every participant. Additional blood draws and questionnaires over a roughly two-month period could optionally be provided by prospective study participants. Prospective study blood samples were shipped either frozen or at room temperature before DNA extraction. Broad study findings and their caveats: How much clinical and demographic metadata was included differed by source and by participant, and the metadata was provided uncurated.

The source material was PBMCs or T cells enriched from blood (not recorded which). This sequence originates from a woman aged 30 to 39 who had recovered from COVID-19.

The CDR3 region reads CASSIFRQGGDSPLHF. The DNA sequence reads TGTGCCAGTAGTATTTTCCGACAGGGAGGTGATTCACCCCTCCACTTT. The chain uses TRBV19 and TRBJ1-6; 7 bases in the middle match TRBD1. Including cysteine and phenylalanine, the CDR3 has 16 amino acids. Only the CDR3 DNA stays, 48 bases, in frame from base 1. The germline V gene (reference sequence) sets CDR1 to LNHDA and CDR2 to SQIVND. Germline trimming amounts to 3 bases on V and 8 bases on J, with 10 as the count of junction bases outside the gene matches.